Detailed here is one T cell receptor (beta chain). Its antigen remains undetermined. Measured from the cysteine to the phenylalanine, the CDR3 is 16 residues long. There is no recorded DNA. CDR1 and CDR2 are drawn from the germline V gene: SGDLS, YYNGEE. To determine HCMV serostatus, a commercial ELISA kit was used to detect HCMV-specific IgG in serum. Peripheral blood mononuclear cells were isolated from blood by Ficoll density gradient centrifugation. Sequencing used an Illumina HiSeq 2000. 5'RACE template switching, by which a universal primer site and unique molecular identifiers were added, was used to make TCR beta cDNA libraries. Synthesis of cDNA was primed from the TCR beta constant segment and was followed by two consecutive PCR amplification steps. The paper's processing steps were these. MIGEC was used to demultiplex reads and group reads by UMI, and MiTCR was used to assemble and quantify clonotypes. Only TCR cDNA sequences supported by at least two reads were kept to exclude erroneous sequences. Downstream repertoire analysis used the tcR package, and clonotypes were matched across fractions by CDR3 nucleotide sequence plus V segment. Antigen specificity was annotated against VDJdb with VDJmatch, allowing one amino acid substitution in CDR3. TCRdb reprocessed the public reads and reports one entry per CDR3 protein sequence, without DNA. In this record, the V and J calls reflect TCRdb's handling and not the investigators' own analysis. The data table for this sample lists about 550,000 distinct CDR3 sequences. Approximately 4% of the sample belongs to the ten largest clones.

The sample belongs to a study of T cells expressing NK-cell markers (dated by TCRdb to between 2020 and 2021). Regarding the research as a whole: TCR beta-chain repertoires were profiled in sorted CD3+CD56+NKG2C+, CD3+CD56+NKG2C- and CD3+CD56-NKG2C+ T-cell subsets from fewer than 10 donors. Illumina HiSeq 2000/2500, MiSeq or NextSeq was used to sequence libraries as 2 x 150 bp reads. All eight donors whose samples were sequenced were randomly selected healthy volunteers, three of them men and five women. Among the eight sequenced donors, seven were HCMV-seropositive and one was HCMV-seronegative. Overall results and qualifications from the work: Whether the expanded NKG2C-expressing T cell clones were specific for HCMV antigens remained unclear. Those dominant clonotypes were again the most abundant among CD3+CD56-NKG2C+ cells in a handful of donors, at 28.3-60.1%. In over 5 donors, the dominant CD3+CD56+NKG2C+ clonotypes were among the top 10 CD8+ clonotypes and accounted for about 1.0-7.5% of CD8+ T cells.

This sequence was found in a young man in good health. Donor details come from another sample of the same person, matched by shared clones. Sequenced: blood T cells: a sorted CD56 or NKG2C T cell subset, CD4+ or CD8+ T cells, or bulk PBMC T cells (not recorded which). The V gene is TRBV9 and the J gene is TRBJ1-6. This receptor has the CDR3 CASSVVDTRHNSPLHF.